A single sample gave rise to the 30 T cell receptor beta chains below, sequenced in a study of T cells in women clearing cervical HPV infection. Sequencing used immunoSEQ multiplex PCR; TCRdb keeps in-frame clones, though not all of them. Its clone listing holds some 23,000 clones. Sequenced sample: blood buffy coat. Receptor source: a woman between 18 and 70 years old with a cervical HPV16 infection that either progressed to CIN3+ or cleared (not recorded which).

About this clone itself: The read stops 3 residues short of the end of the CDR3; the missing end is completed from the germline J gene. The chain is built from TRBV19 and TRBJ2-3, with D possibly TRBD2 on 5 matching bases. The germline V gene has CDR1 LNHDA and CDR2 SQIVND (reference sequence). The CDR3 consists of 15 residues. Trimming left V 8 bases short and J 3 bases short, with 18 bases between. CDR3 sequence: CASSPIGVATDTQYF. The sequenced part of the CDR3 DNA is TGTGCCAGTTCCCCCATCGGGGTAGCTACAGATACG.

As concerns this clone: With the read ending 3 residues before the CDR3 end, the germline J gene is used to fill in that end. This rearrangement joins TRBV11-3 to TRBJ2-5, with TRBD2 matching over 12 bases. V shed 4 bases and J 1 base; nucleotides not matched to a gene: 1. Germline values: CDR1 SGHNT, CDR2 YENEEA. The CDR3 has 15 residues. The CDR3 spells CASSSSGRGQETQYF. The DNA read from the CDR3 is TGTGCCAGCAGCTCTAGCGGGAGGGGCCAAGAGACC.

As for this clone: The read gets to within 3 residues of the CDR3 end, and the germline J gene fills in the rest. The chain couples TRBV5-1 to TRBJ1-4; tentatively, D is TRBD1 (6 bases). CDR3 size: 16 residues. The V gene's germline CDR1 is SGHRS and CDR2 YFSETQ. V shed 2 bases and J shed 3 bases, with 14 bases lying between them. CDR3 in amino acids: CASSFSRTDSNEKLFF. Incomplete CDR3 DNA: TGCGCCAGCAGCTTCAGTCGGACAGATTCTAATGAAAAA.

On this clone: Sequencing ends 3 residues short of the CDR3 end; the germline J gene provides the rest. The V call is TRBV19, the J call TRBJ1-2, with TRBD1 as a possible D gene (6 bases). The CDR3 has 15 residues. The V gene's germline CDR1 is LNHDA and CDR2 SQIVND (reference sequence). The V and J ends lost 1 base and 2 bases respectively, with 11 bases between them. Partial CDR3 DNA: TGTGCCAGTAGTATAGGTCCACAGGGAAACTATGGC. Translation gives CASSIGPQGNYG. From start to end, the CDR3 is CASSIGPQGNYGYTF.

As for this clone: Sequencing ends 3 residues short of the CDR3 end; the germline J gene provides the rest. The genes are TRBV9 and TRBJ2-1; 8 nucleotides line up with TRBD2. Losses at the gene ends were 4 bases for V and 2 bases for J; bases not matched to a gene: 5. The CDR3 spans 15 residues. Per the germline V gene, CDR1 is SGDLS and CDR2 is YYNGEE. The CDR3: CASSMRGDPYNEQFF. CDR3 DNA, as far as it was read: TGTGCCAGCAGCATGCGGGGGGACCCCTACAATGAG.

As concerns this clone: The read ends 3 residues early relative to the CDR3; the germline J gene fills the gap. J is TRBJ2-5 and V is TRBV19, with D unclear. This CDR3 contains 12 residues. CDR1 and CDR2 from the germline V gene are LNHDA and SQIVND (reference sequence). Trimming pared 7 bases from V and 4 bases from J, leaving 10 bases between. The CDR3 loop is CASTGPGETQYF. CDR3 bases read: TGTGCCAGTACCGGCCCGGGAGAGACC.

With regard to this clone: The read gets to within 3 residues of the CDR3 end, and the germline J gene fills in the rest. J is TRBJ2-3 and V is TRBV29-1; 7 positions match TRBD1. This CDR3 region has 19 residues. The germline V gene encodes CDR1 SQVTM and CDR2 ANQGSEA. V trimming: 7 bases; J trimming: 0 bases; junction bases outside the gene matches: 22. CDR3 residues: CSAQGVVSNFQGSTDTQYF. The sequenced part of the CDR3 DNA is TGCAGCGCCCAGGGGGTCGTTTCGAACTTTCAAGGGAGCACAGATACG.

With respect to this clone: Sequencing ends 3 residues short of the CDR3 end; the germline J gene provides the rest. The gene calls are TRBV4-1 and TRBJ2-3, with D possibly TRBD2 on 6 matching bases. Trimming pared 2 bases from V and 5 bases from J, leaving 17 bases between. The CDR3 totals 16 residues. Germline CDR1 reads MGHRA; CDR2 reads YSYEKL. CDR3 loop: CASSQLRLVAGDTQYF. CDR3 DNA, as far as it was read: TGCGCCAGCAGCCAACTTAGACTAGTTGCAGGAGATACG.

Worth noting for this clone: From the germline J gene comes the end of the CDR3, since the read stops 3 residues before it. The genes are TRBV2 and TRBJ2-3; D is unresolved. Trimming pared 2 bases from V and 2 bases from J, leaving 8 bases between. The CDR3 extends over 14 amino acids. The germline CDR1 and CDR2 sequences are SNHLY and FYNNEI. CDR3 DNA (partial): TGTGCCAGCAGTGAACCTAGACTCACAGATACG. Amino acid sequence: CASSEPRLTDT. The full CDR3 is CASSEPRLTDTQYF.

The DNA read from the CDR3 is TGCAGCGTTCTCGGTAGTTACGAG. Translated, it gives CSVLGSYE. In full, the CDR3 reads CSVLGSYEQYF. The chain recombines TRBV29-1 with TRBJ2-7; no clear D gene. The CDR3 is cut off 3 residues early in the read; its end comes from the germline J gene. CDR3 length equals 11 residues. Between the trimmed V and J ends, which lost 5 bases and 4 bases, there was a span of 9 bases. CDR1 and CDR2 (germline): SQVTM, ANQGSEA.

On this clone itself: The CDR3 end falls 3 residues outside the read, so it is completed with the germline J gene. The V and J genes are TRBV7-9 and TRBJ2-7; no clear D gene. The CDR3 is 12 residues long. The germline gives CDR1 SEHNR, CDR2 FQNEAQ (reference sequence). V was pared by 3 bases and J by 6 bases, with 9 bases between. CDR3 DNA (partial): TGTGCCAGCAGCTTCTTCGGTTCCGAG. Translating gives CASSFFGSE. The full CDR3 is CASSFFGSEQYF.

Turning to this clone: One end of the junction does not line up with germline, which may come from a read error. The read gets to within 3 residues of the CDR3 end, and the germline J gene fills in the rest. This chain links TRBV7-7 with TRBJ1-2, with D possibly being TRBD1 (5 bases). The CDR3 is 14 residues long. Germline V lookup: CDR1 SSHAT, CDR2 FNYEAQ (reference sequence). The sequenced CDR3 bases are TGTGCTAGCAGCCGGACATCACGTACGGATACC. This encodes CASSRTSRTDT. The entire CDR3 protein reads CASSRTSRTDTYTF.

Points on this clone: The read ends 3 residues shy of where the CDR3 ends; the end is completed using the germline J gene. V usage is TRBV7-2 and J usage is TRBJ1-2, with TRBD1 as a possible D gene (5 bases). The CDR3 is 13 amino acids. CDR1 is SGHTA, CDR2 FQGNSA, per germline. The CDR3 spells CASSFTGSRGYTF. The CDR3 bases that were read are TGTGCCAGCAGCTTCACAGGCTCCAGAGGC.

About this clone: Sequencing ends 3 residues short of the CDR3 end; the germline J gene provides the rest. The sample contains more than one DNA sequence encoding this CDR3. The chain recombines TRBV2 with TRBJ2-5; 9 bases are a match to TRBD2. Germline CDR1 SNHLY, CDR2 FYNNEI. V was pared by 1 base and J by 5 bases, with 5 bases of the junction left unmatched. CDR3 length: 15 residues. The CDR3 reads CASSEGGGAWETQYF. The part of the CDR3 DNA that was read is TGTGCCAGCAGTGAAGGCGGGGGGGCCTGGGAGACC. Based on the CDR3 plus reference TRBV2 and TRBJ2-5, the full variable domain is EPEVTQTPSHQVTQMGQEVILRCVPISNHLYFYWYRQILGQKVEFLVSFYNNEISEKSEIFDDQFSVERPDGSNFTLKIRSTKLEDSAMYFCASSEGGGAWETQYFGPGTRLLVL.

Comments on this clone: The missing CDR3 end, 3 residues past where the read stops, is filled in from the germline J gene. This chain uses TRBV20-1 with TRBJ2-1; possibly TRBD2 for D (5 bases). The V and J ends lost 1 base and 6 bases respectively, with 13 bases between them. CDR1 and CDR2 (germline): DFQATT, SNEGSKA (reference sequence). This CDR3 has 14 residues. The sequenced CDR3 bases are TGCAGTGCTAGAGGGCTAGCAGCGCTCAATGAG. Amino acids: CSARGLAALNE. The CDR3 as a whole reads CSARGLAALNEQFF.

A note on this clone: The CDR3 extends 3 residues past the end of the read, so its final part is completed from the germline J gene. V is TRBV7-6 and J is TRBJ2-7; 9 bases fit TRBD1. Germline-derived CDR1 and CDR2 are SGHVS and FNYEAQ. This CDR3 region has 16 residues. The V gene end was trimmed by 1 base and the J gene end by 4 bases; junction bases not matched to a gene: 8. Partial CDR3 DNA: TGTGCCAGCAGCTTAGGCTTTTCCGGACAGGGGTACGAG. This gives the protein CASSLGFSGQGYE. The full CDR3 is CASSLGFSGQGYEQYF.

In the case of this clone: The read ends 3 residues shy of where the CDR3 ends; the end is completed using the germline J gene. This chain links TRBV30 with TRBJ1-1, with 7 bases identical to TRBD1. The CDR3 runs to 15 residues. Trimming at V came to 5 bases and at J to 1 base, leaving 10 bases not matched to a gene. Germline V gene sequence: CDR1 GTSNPN, CDR2 SVGIG (reference sequence). Partial CDR3 DNA: TGTGCCTGGCGACTCACCGGGACAGCGAACACTGAA. Translation gives CAWRLTGTANTE. From start to end, the CDR3 is CAWRLTGTANTEAFF.

As regards this clone: Read data end 3 residues before the CDR3 end; the end is taken from the germline J gene. The chain has TRBV30 and TRBJ2-6; maybe TRBD2 (6 bases). Per germline, CDR1 GTSNPN and CDR2 SVGIG (reference sequence). Trimming left V 3 bases short and J 3 bases short, with 18 bases between. CDR3 length: 17 amino acids. CDR3 sequence reads: CAWRRGGGRGGANVLTF. The CDR3 DNA, read in part, is TGTGCCTGGAGGCGAGGTGGAGGGCGGGGTGGGGCCAACGTC. Filled out from reference TRBV30 and TRBJ2-6, the complete variable domain reads SQTIHQWPATLVQPVGSPLSLECTVEGTSNPNLYWYRQAAGRGLQLLFYSVGIGQISSEVPQNLSASRPQDRQFILSSKKLLLSDSGFYLCAWRRGGGRGGANVLTFGAGSRLTVL.

Comment on this clone: The read falls 3 residues short of the CDR3 end, and the missing part is taken from the germline J gene. The V gene is TRBV11-3, the J gene TRBJ1-1, with a tentative D call TRBD1 (5 bases). Between the trimmed V and J ends, which lost 5 bases and 7 bases, there was a span of 8 bases. CDR1 and CDR2 (germline): SGHNT, YENEEA. CDR3 length equals 11 residues. The DNA read from the CDR3 is TGTGCCAGCAGCCCGGGGGATGAA. The encoded protein is CASSPGDE. The full CDR3 protein is CASSPGDEAFF.

For this clone: The CDR3 end falls 3 residues outside the read, so it is completed with the germline J gene. The chain uses TRBV29-1 and TRBJ2-3; 8 bases line up with TRBD1. The CDR3 length is 12 residues. Looked up from germline, CDR1 is SQVTM and CDR2 is ANQGSEA. CDR3 residues: CSVGQDNQPQYF. The DNA read from the CDR3 is TGCAGCGTGGGACAGGACAATCAGCCG.

Points on this clone: The read comes to an end 3 residues before the CDR3 does, leaving the germline J gene to fill in the end. V gene TRBV10-3 combines with J gene TRBJ1-5; D is perhaps TRBD1 (5 bases). Trimming shortened V by 3 bases and J by 5 bases, and 11 bases separated the two germline ends. Germline CDR1 ENHRY, CDR2 SYGVKD. This CDR3 comprises 14 residues. The sequenced part of the CDR3 DNA is TGTGCCATCAGTGACGCGGGGCCGGATCAGCCC. It yields the protein CAISDAGPDQP. The CDR3 reads in full as CAISDAGPDQPQHF.

About this clone: Coverage ceases 3 residues before the CDR3 finishes, and the germline J gene fills in the end. V usage is TRBV7-2 and J usage is TRBJ1-2, with a weak D call TRBD1 (6 bases). Germline V gene lookup returns CDR1 SGHTA and CDR2 FQGNSA. Trimming took off 1 base at V and 7 bases at J, with 10 bases between the two ends. There are 13 residues in the CDR3. CDR3 region: CASSLGLRGGYTF. CDR3 DNA (partial): TGTGCCAGCAGCTTAGGTCTCAGGGGTGGC.

Note on this clone: The CDR3 end lies 3 residues beyond the end of the read and is filled in from the germline J gene. The chain employs TRBV29-1 and TRBJ2-1; TRBD1 agrees at 8 bases. The CDR3 totals 15 residues. Germline values: CDR1 SQVTM, CDR2 ANQGSEA. V was clipped by 6 bases and J by 2 bases; unmatched bases: 9. CDR3 in amino acids: CSVETDRVAYNEQFF. The covered CDR3 bases are TGCAGCGTGGAGACGGACAGGGTAGCCTACAATGAG.

For this clone: The read ends 3 residues early relative to the CDR3; the germline J gene fills the gap. The chain employs TRBV6-2 or TRBV6-3 and TRBJ2-1; TRBD2 agrees at 8 bases. CDR3 size: 14 residues. Trimming cost V 6 bases and J 2 bases; bases outside gene matches: 3. The germline CDR1 and CDR2 sequences are MNHEY and SVGEGT. The CDR3 bases that were read are TGTGCCAGCAGGCGACTAGCGCCCTACAATGAG. Translation gives CASRRLAPYNE. The complete CDR3 reads CASRRLAPYNEQFF.

A remark on this clone: The CDR3 extends 3 residues past the end of the read, so its final part is completed from the germline J gene. The sample holds other DNA sequences that translate to the same CDR3. The rearrangement links TRBV19 to TRBJ2-7; tentatively, D is TRBD1 (6 bases). The V end was cut by 5 bases, the J end by 4 bases, with 9 bases between. The CDR3 is 12 residues long. Germline CDR1 LNHDA, CDR2 SQIVND (reference sequence). The sequenced CDR3 bases are TGTGCCAGTAGTCCACAGGGTTACGAG. Encoded protein: CASSPQGYE. The whole CDR3 sequence reads CASSPQGYEQYF.

Comments on this clone: The read ends 3 residues shy of where the CDR3 ends; the end is completed using the germline J gene. V is TRBV2 and J is TRBJ1-1; TRBD1 matches 8 bases. Germline CDR1 reads SNHLY; CDR2 reads FYNNEI. The CDR3 extends over 15 amino acids. The V segment lost 4 bases and the J segment 5 bases; nucleotides outside the gene matches: 9. The DNA read from the CDR3 is TGTGCCAGCAGTGTGGGCCGAACAGGGGGTACTGAA. This gives the protein CASSVGRTGGTE. The whole CDR3 protein is CASSVGRTGGTEAFF.

The sequenced CDR3 bases are TGTGCCAGCACCTCGACAGGGATTAATGAAAAA. It yields the protein CASTSTGINEK. The entire CDR3 is CASTSTGINEKLFF. The genes are TRBV11-2 and TRBJ1-4; 7 bases line up with TRBD1. Read sequence stops 3 residues before the CDR3 end, and the germline J gene provides the missing end. The CDR3 loop spans 14 amino acids. Germline V lookup: CDR1 SGHAT, CDR2 FQNNGV. V was pared by 7 bases and J by 4 bases, with 6 bases of the junction left unmatched.

In regard to this clone: One end of the junction is discordant with germline, which a read error may explain. The CDR3 end falls 3 residues outside the read, so it is completed with the germline J gene. V usage is TRBV7-7 and J usage is TRBJ2-2; no clear D gene. The CDR3 runs 13 residues. Germline V gene data show CDR1 as SSHAT and CDR2 as FNYEAQ (reference sequence). CDR3 region: CASSLSAAGELFF. Incomplete CDR3 DNA: TGTGCTAGCAGCCTTTCCGCGGCCGGGGAG.

On this clone itself: The CDR3 end falls 3 residues outside the read, so it is completed with the germline J gene. The chain employs TRBV19 and TRBJ2-1; 8 nucleotides line up with TRBD1. Looked up from germline, CDR1 is LNHDA and CDR2 is SQIVND (reference sequence). The junction had 15 bases not matched to a gene; V was cut back by 3 bases and J by 8 bases. CDR3 length: 17 residues. Incomplete CDR3 DNA: TGTGCCAGTAGTATCAACAGGGGGTCAGTAATACGCGATGAG. Translating it yields CASSINRGSVIRDE. The entire CDR3 sequence reads CASSINRGSVIRDEQFF.

On this clone itself: The CDR3 end is not reached by the read, which stops 3 residues before it; the germline J gene fills it in. The rearrangement uses TRBV14 and TRBJ2-7, with D hard to call. From germline, CDR1 is SGHDN and CDR2 FVKESK. V lost 0 bases and J 0 bases, leaving 9 bases between the germline ends. The CDR3 length is 15 residues. Partial CDR3 DNA: TGTGCCAGCAGCCAAGATTCGCGATACTCCTACGAG. It encodes CASSQDSRYSYE. The entire CDR3 reads CASSQDSRYSYEQYF.